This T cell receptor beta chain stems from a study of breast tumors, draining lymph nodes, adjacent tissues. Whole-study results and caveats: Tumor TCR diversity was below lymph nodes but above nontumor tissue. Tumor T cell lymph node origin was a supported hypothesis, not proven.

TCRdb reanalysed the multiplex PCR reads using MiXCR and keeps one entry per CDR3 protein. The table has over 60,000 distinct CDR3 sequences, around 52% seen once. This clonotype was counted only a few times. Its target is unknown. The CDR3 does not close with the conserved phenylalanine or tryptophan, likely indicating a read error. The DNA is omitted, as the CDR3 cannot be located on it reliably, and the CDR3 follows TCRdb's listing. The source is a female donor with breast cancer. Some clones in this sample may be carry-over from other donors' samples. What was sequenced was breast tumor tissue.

CDR3 sequence: CASTSGGIYGYAS. The chain has TRBV9 and TRBJ1-2; TRBD1, as called in the table, went unchecked against the DNA. The CDR3 is 13 residues long, counting both termini. Germline V gene data show CDR1 as SGDLS and CDR2 as YYNGEE.